This T cell receptor beta chain was found in a study of T cells after yellow fever vaccination (dated by TCRdb to about 2019). Looking at the study overall: The SMART-Seq v4 Ultra Low Input RNA kit was used to prepare libraries from fractions with low cell numbers. Blood was collected at multiple timepoints before and after primary and secondary immunization, and bulk PBMC replicates and cell subsets were isolated. Two healthy male donors, one aged 18 to 30 and one aged 30 to 40 years, made up the cohort. To track T-cell clones before and after primary and booster YFV17D yellow fever vaccination, bulk TCR alpha and beta repertoires were sequenced longitudinally. What the work shows at the level of the full study, not this receptor alone: Only two donors were included in the study, so the extent to which the findings can be generalized is limited. A small share of clonotypes was detected in both CD4 and CD8 compartments, with the overlap likely arising from convergent recombination. FACS-sorted repertoires could contain abundant contaminating clonotypes from the bulk population, so computational filtering was required. The secondary T-cell response was weaker than the primary response but faster, peaking on day 5 instead of day 15. Most clones expanded after primary vaccination were re-detected after the booster (almost 98% of CD4 and approximately 85% of CD8), suggesting broad memory maintenance.

Synthesis of TCR cDNA relied on 5'RACE template switching, a step that introduced a universal primer site along with unique molecular identifiers. Priming for cDNA synthesis came from both the TCR alpha and TCR beta constant segments. Libraries were amplified in two PCR steps, with sample barcodes and sequencing adapters added in the second step. Sequencing of the libraries was done on either Illumina HiSeq 2500 (2x100 bp) or NovaSeq (2x150 bp). In the original analysis: MIGEC was used to demultiplex reads and collapse the reads into UMI consensus sequences, and MiXCR was used for V(D)J alignment. Vaccine-responding clonotypes were identified with edgeR using replicate PBMC samples, with FDR below 0.01 and a log2 fold change above 5 up to day 15 being required. Each bulk clonotype received a CD4 or CD8 identity based on whether the sequenced CD4 or CD8 repertoire contained that clonotype at higher abundance. A clonotype counted as NS4B-specific if enriched at least 10-fold in dextramer-positive versus dextramer-negative fractions, with CD4-biased clonotypes left out. TCRdb took the public reads, trimmed them with fastp at Q25, ran MiXCR for clone calling and kept in-frame beta chains. One record per CDR3 amino acid sequence lists the most common genes and DNA. TCRdb, rather than the study authors, made the V and J calls. This sample comprises about 45,000 distinct CDR3 sequences, about 6.8% of them detected only once. The ten largest clones add up to about 15% of the sample.

This clonotype was seen only a few times. No quality values exist for individual bases; no much larger clone is one base distant. CDR1 is given as GTSNPN and CDR2 as SVGIG, both from the germline V gene (reference sequence). Deletion took 2 bases off V and 8 bases off J, with a span of 6 bases between the germline ends. The CDR3 measures 11 amino acids from cysteine to phenylalanine. Left in the record is the CDR3 DNA by itself, 33 bases read in frame from the first base. The intended sense of this specimen's treatment or condition label: live attenuated yellow fever vaccine strain. A standard Ficoll-Paque protocol was used to isolate PBMCs from peripheral blood. Epitope-specific CD8 T cells were sorted with a dextramer loaded with the yellow fever NS4B epitope peptide, together with anti-CD3 and anti-CD8 staining. RNA was extracted with TriZol from bulk PBMCs, CD4 and CD8 fractions, and dextramer-positive and dextramer-negative fractions.

The receptor comes from a man aged 25-45 years who received the YFV17D yellow fever vaccine. The sequencing here drew on CD8+ T cells not binding an NS4B(214-222) dextramer, sorted from PBMCs, taken 45 days after the yellow fever booster vaccination. The cell subset or site tag for this specimen amounts to: NS4B epitope dextramer-negative CD8 T cells. The chain is encoded by TRBV30 joined to TRBJ2-2; the D segment cannot be called with confidence. The bases are TGTGCCTGGAGTCTAGGGGGGGAGCTGTTTTTT. The encoded protein is CAWSLGGELFF. With the portions outside the CDR3 filled from the reference TRBV30 and TRBJ2-2 genes, the complete variable region becomes SQTIHQWPATLVQPVGSPLSLECTVEGTSNPNLYWYRQAAGRGLQLLFYSVGIGQISSEVPQNLSASRPQDRQFILSSKKLLLSDSGFYLCAWSLGGELFFGEGSRLTVL.